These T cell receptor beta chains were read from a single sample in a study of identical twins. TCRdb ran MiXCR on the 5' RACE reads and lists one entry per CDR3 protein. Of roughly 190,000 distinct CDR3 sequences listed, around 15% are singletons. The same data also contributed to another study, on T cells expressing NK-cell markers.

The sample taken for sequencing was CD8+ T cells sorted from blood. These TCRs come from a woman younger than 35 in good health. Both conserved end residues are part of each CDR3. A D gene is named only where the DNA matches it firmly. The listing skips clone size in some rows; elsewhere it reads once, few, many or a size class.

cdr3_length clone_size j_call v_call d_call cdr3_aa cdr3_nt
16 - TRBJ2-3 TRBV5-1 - CASSFSADSLQNTQYF TGCGCCAGCAGCTTTTCCGCGGACAGCCTACAAAATACGCAGTATTTT
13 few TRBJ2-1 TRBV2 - CASHRSSYNEQFF TGTGCCAGCCACCGGAGCAGCTACAATGAGCAGTTCTTC
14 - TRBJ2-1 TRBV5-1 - CASSGLFSYNEQFF TGCGCCAGCAGTGGTCTATTCTCCTACAATGAGCAGTTCTTC
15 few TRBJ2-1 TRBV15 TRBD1 CATSPGTGILNEQFF TGTGCCACCAGCCCCGGGACAGGGATTTTGAATGAGCAGTTCTTC
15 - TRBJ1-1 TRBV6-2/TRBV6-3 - CASSPGDGGWTEAFF TGTGCCAGCAGCCCGGGGGACGGGGGATGGACTGAAGCTTTCTTT
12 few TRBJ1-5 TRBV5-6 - CASSFGPEPQHF TGTGCCAGCAGCTTCGGGCCCGAGCCCCAGCATTTT
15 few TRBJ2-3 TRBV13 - CASSHREYAGNTQYF TGTGCCAGCAGCCATCGGGAATACGCTGGGAATACGCAGTATTTT
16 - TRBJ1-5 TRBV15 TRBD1 CATSRGTTGVRQPQHF TGTGCCACCAGCAGAGGGACCACAGGGGTACGGCAGCCCCAGCATTTT
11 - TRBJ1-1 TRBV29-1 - CSTGWAVEAFF TGCAGCACCGGATGGGCAGTTGAAGCTTTCTTT
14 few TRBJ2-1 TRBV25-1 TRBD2 CASSERTSVDEQFF TGTGCCAGCAGTGAACGGACTAGCGTGGATGAGCAGTTCTTC
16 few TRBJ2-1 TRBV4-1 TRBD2 CASSQEATSGGPAQFF TGCGCCAGCAGCCAAGAAGCCACTAGCGGGGGGCCTGCGCAGTTCTTC
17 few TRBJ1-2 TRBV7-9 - CASSLLLQRRQAYGYTF TGTGCCAGCAGCTTATTACTTCAGCGCCGACAGGCCTATGGCTACACCTTC
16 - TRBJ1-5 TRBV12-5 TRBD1 CASGLMVDRGWQPQHF TGTGCTAGTGGTTTGATGGTGGACAGGGGGTGGCAGCCCCAGCATTTT
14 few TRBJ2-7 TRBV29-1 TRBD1 CSVEGTGGEYEQYF TGCAGCGTTGAAGGGACAGGGGGGGAGTACGAGCAGTACTTC
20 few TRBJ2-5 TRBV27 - CASSPYPSVERDLTSGTQYF TGTGCCAGCAGCCCATACCCTAGTGTGGAGAGAGATCTGACAAGTGGGACCCAGTACTTC
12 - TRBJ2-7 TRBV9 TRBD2 CASNNWGGEQYF TGTGCCAGCAATAACTGGGGGGGAGAGCAGTACTTC
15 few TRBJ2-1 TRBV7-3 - CASSLSASPYNEQFF TGTGCCAGCAGCTTAAGTGCTTCACCCTACAATGAGCAGTTCTTC
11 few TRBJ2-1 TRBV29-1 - CSAGSDNEQFF TGCAGCGCCGGGTCCGACAATGAGCAGTTCTTC
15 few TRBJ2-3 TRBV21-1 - CASSLRSGGTDTQYF TGTGCCAGCAGCTTAAGAAGCGGGGGCACAGATACGCAGTATTTT
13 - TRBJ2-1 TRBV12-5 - CASGSGQYNEQFF TGTGCTAGTGGTAGTGGACAGTACAATGAGCAGTTCTTC
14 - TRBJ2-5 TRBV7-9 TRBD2 CASRGLAVGETQYF TGTGCCAGCAGAGGACTAGCGGTAGGAGAGACCCAGTACTTC
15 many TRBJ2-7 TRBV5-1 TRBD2 CASSLAAGALYEQYF TGCGCCAGCAGCTTGGCAGCGGGGGCACTTTACGAGCAGTACTTC
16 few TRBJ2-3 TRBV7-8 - CASSLVGAGGTDTQYF TGTGCCAGCAGCTTAGTAGGGGCAGGGGGCACAGATACGCAGTATTTT
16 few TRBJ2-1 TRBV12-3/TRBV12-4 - CASSGGDPRTYNEQFF TGTGCCAGCAGTGGCGGGGACCCCCGAACCTACAATGAGCAGTTCTTC
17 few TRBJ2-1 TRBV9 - CASTDNRDYTSYNEQFF TGTGCCAGCACCGATAACAGGGACTACACGAGCTACAATGAGCAGTTCTTC
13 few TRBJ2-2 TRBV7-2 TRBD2 CASSSGLVWELFF TGTGCCAGCAGCTCGGGACTAGTGTGGGAGCTGTTTTTT
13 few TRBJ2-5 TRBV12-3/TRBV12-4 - CASSRSFTETQYF TGTGCCAGCAGTAGAAGTTTCACCGAGACCCAGTACTTC
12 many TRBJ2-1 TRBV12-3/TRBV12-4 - CASGGVYNEQFF TGTGCCAGCGGTGGGGTTTACAATGAGCAGTTCTTC
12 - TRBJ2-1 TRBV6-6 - CASGRGRNEQFF TGTGCCAGCGGGCGGGGTCGGAATGAGCAGTTCTTC
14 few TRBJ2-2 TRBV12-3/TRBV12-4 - CASSPGLQKGELFF TGTGCCAGCAGTCCGGGTCTACAAAAGGGGGAGCTGTTTTTT
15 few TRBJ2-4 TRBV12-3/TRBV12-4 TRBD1 CASTSEDRGPTIQYF TGTGCCAGCACCTCCGAAGACAGGGGCCCGACCATTCAGTACTTC
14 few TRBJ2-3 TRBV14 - CASSQLANTDTQYF TGTGCCAGCAGCCAGCTAGCGAACACAGATACGCAGTATTTT
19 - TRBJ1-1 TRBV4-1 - CASSQVSGLLPGGNTEAFF TGCGCCAGCAGCCAAGTTTCGGGACTCCTCCCCGGGGGGAACACTGAAGCTTTCTTT
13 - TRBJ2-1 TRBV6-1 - CASSSRTYNEQFF TGTGCCAGCAGTAGTCGGACATACAATGAGCAGTTCTTC
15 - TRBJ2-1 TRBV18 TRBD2 CASSLRRGVYNEQFF TGTGCCAGCTCACTCCGCCGGGGGGTTTACAATGAGCAGTTCTTC
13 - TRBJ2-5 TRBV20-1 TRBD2 CSATLVTSGTQYF TGCAGTGCTACATTGGTAACTAGCGGGACCCAGTACTTC
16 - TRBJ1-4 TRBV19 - CARLNNASPNYEKLFF TGTGCCAGATTGAACAACGCGAGCCCGAATTACGAAAAACTGTTTTTT
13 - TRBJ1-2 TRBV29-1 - CSVESEEGHGYTF TGCAGCGTTGAAAGTGAAGAAGGTCATGGCTACACCTTC
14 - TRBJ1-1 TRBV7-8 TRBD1 CASSPGQGDIEAFF TGTGCCAGCAGCCCCGGACAGGGGGATATTGAAGCTTTCTTT
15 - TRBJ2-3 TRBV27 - CASSLQGYGTDTQYF TGTGCCAGCAGTTTACAGGGGTACGGCACAGATACGCAGTATTTT
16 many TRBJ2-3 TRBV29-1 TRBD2 CSVEGSGGHQEDTQYF TGCAGCGTTGAGGGTAGCGGGGGACACCAGGAGGATACGCAGTATTTT
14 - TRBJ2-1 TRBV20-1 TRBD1 CSARSGQDFNEQFF TGCAGTGCTAGATCCGGACAGGATTTCAATGAGCAGTTCTTC
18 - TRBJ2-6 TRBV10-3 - CAINGQGASPSGANVLTF TGTGCCATCAATGGTCAGGGCGCATCCCCCTCTGGGGCCAACGTCCTGACTTTC
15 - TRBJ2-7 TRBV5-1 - CASSPFVDVSYEQYF TGCGCCAGCAGCCCTTTTGTCGACGTCTCCTACGAGCAGTACTTC
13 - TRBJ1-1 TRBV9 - CASSVVRDTEAFF TGTGCCAGCAGCGTAGTGCGAGACACTGAAGCTTTCTTT
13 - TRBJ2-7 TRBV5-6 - CASSLAGPYEQYF TGTGCCAGCAGCTTGGCCGGCCCCTACGAGCAGTACTTC
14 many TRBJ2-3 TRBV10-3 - CAISEGGGTDTQYF TGTGCCATCAGTGAAGGAGGGGGGACAGATACGCAGTATTTT
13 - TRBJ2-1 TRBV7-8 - CASSLARSNEQFF TGTGCCAGCAGCTTAGCGCGGAGTAATGAGCAGTTCTTC
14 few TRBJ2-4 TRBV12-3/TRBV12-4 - CASSLLGALNIQYF TGTGCCAGCAGTTTACTAGGGGCGCTGAACATTCAGTACTTC
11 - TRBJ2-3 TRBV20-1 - CSAPRADTQYF TGCAGTGCCCCACGGGCAGATACGCAGTATTTT
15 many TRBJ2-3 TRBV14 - CASSQVYPYTDTQYF TGTGCCAGCAGCCAAGTCTACCCCTACACAGATACGCAGTATTTT
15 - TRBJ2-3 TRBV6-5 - CASSYTVGVSDTQYF TGTGCCAGCAGTTACACTGTAGGGGTCTCAGATACGCAGTATTTT
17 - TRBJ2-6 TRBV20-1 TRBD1 CSAPSGTGVSGANVLTF TGCAGTGCTCCTTCCGGGACAGGGGTATCTGGGGCCAACGTCCTGACTTTC
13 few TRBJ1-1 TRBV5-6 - CASSLDLNTEAFF TGTGCCAGCAGCTTGGATTTGAACACTGAAGCTTTCTTT
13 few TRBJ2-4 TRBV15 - CATSPGRGYIQYF TGTGCCACCAGCCCCGGTCGGGGGTACATTCAGTACTTC
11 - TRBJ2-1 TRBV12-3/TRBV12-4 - CASSLFLEQFF TGTGCCAGCAGTTTATTCCTAGAGCAGTTCTTC
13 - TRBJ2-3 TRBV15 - CATSRDLTDTQYF TGTGCCACCAGCAGAGATCTCACAGATACGCAGTATTTT
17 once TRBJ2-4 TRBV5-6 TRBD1 CASSSGTGLLAKNIQYF TGTGCCAGCAGCTCCGGGACAGGTCTCTTAGCCAAAAACATTCAGTACTTC
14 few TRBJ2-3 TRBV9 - CASSADVGVDTQYF TGTGCCAGCAGCGCCGATGTGGGGGTGGATACGCAGTATTTT
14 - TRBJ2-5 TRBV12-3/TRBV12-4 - CASSKGVPQETQYF TGTGCCAGCTCCAAGGGGGTTCCCCAAGAGACCCAGTACTTC